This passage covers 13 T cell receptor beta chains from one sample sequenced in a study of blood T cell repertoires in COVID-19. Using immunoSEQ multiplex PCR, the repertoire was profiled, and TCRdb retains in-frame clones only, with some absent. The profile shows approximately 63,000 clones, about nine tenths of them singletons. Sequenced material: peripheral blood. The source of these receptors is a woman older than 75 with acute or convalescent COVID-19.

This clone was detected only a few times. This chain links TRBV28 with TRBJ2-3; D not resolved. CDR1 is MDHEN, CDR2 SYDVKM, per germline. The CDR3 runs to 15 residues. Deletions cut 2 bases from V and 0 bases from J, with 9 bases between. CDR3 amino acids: CASSLPGLSTDTQYF. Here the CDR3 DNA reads TGTGCCAGCAGTTTACCAGGTCTGAGCACAGATACGCAGTATTTT.

Here the CDR3 reads CAWMRDRNTEAFF. In nucleotides, the CDR3 is TGTGCCTGGATGAGGGACAGGAACACTGAAGCTTTCTTT. The chain couples TRBV30 to TRBJ1-1; 7 nucleotides match TRBD1. The germline CDR1 and CDR2 sequences are GTSNPN and SVGIG (reference sequence). V trimming: 4 bases; J trimming: 1 base; junction bases outside the gene matches: 3. The CDR3 is 13 amino acids. Full variable domain (outside the CDR3, taken from reference TRBV30 and TRBJ1-1): SQTIHQWPATLVQPVGSPLSLECTVEGTSNPNLYWYRQAAGRGLQLLFYSVGIGQISSEVPQNLSASRPQDRQFILSSKKLLLSDSGFYLCAWMRDRNTEAFFGQGTRLTVV.

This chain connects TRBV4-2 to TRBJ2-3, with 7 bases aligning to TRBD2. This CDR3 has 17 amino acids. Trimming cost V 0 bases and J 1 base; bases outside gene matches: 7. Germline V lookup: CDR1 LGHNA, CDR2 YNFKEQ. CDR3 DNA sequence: TGTGCCAGCAGCCAAGATCCCGTCGCGGGAGGCACAGATACGCAGTATTTT. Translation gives CASSQDPVAGGTDTQYF.

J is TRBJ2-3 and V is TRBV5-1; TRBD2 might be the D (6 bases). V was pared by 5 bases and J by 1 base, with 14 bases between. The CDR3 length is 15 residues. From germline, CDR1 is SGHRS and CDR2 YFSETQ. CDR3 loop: CASRDAGTRTDTQYF. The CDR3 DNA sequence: TGCGCCAGCAGAGATGCAGGGACTCGCACAGATACGCAGTATTTT. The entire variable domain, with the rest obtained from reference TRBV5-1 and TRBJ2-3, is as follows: KAGVTQTPRYLIKTRGQQVTLSCSPISGHRSVSWYQQTPGQGLQFLFEYFSETQRNKGNFPGRFSGRQFSNSRSEMNVSTLELGDSALYLCASRDAGTRTDTQYFGPGTRLTVL.

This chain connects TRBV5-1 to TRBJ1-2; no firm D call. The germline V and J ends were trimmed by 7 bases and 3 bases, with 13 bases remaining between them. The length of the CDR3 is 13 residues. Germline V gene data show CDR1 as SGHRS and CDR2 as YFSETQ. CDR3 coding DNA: TGCGCCAGCGGACGGACGGAGGACTATGGCTACACCTTC. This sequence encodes CASGRTEDYGYTF.

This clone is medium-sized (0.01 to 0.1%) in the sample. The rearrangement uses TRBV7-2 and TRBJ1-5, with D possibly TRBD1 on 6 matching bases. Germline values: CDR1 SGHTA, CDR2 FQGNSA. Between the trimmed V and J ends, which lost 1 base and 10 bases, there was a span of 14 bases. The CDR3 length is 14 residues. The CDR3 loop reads CASSLGWQGSPQHF. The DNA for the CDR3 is TGTGCCAGCAGCTTAGGTTGGCAGGGGTCCCCCCAGCATTTT.

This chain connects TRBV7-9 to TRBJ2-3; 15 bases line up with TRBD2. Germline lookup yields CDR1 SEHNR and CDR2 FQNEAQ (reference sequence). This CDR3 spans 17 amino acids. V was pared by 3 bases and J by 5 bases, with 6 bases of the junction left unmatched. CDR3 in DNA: TGTGCCAGCAGCTTGAGGACTAGCGGGAGGGCCGAAGATACGCAGTATTTT. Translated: CASSLRTSGRAEDTQYF. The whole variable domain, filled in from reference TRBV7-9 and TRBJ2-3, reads DTGVSQNPRHKITKRGQNVTFRCDPISEHNRLYWYRQTLGQGPEFLTYFQNEAQLEKSRLLSDRFSAERPKGSFSTLEIQRTEQGDSAMYLCASSLRTSGRAEDTQYFGPGTRLTVL.

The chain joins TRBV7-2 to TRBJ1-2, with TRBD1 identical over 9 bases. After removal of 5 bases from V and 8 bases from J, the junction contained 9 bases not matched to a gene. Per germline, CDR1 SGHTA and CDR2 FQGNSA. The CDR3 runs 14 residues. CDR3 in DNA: TGTGCCAGCAGCCAGACGGGACAGGGCGACGGCTACACCTTC. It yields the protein CASSQTGQGDGYTF.

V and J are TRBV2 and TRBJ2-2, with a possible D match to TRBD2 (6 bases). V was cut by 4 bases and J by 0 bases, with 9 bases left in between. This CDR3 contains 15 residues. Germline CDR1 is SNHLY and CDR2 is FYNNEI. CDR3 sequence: CASSAGTSNTGELFF. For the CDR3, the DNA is TGTGCCAGCAGTGCCGGGACTTCGAACACCGGGGAGCTGTTTTTT.

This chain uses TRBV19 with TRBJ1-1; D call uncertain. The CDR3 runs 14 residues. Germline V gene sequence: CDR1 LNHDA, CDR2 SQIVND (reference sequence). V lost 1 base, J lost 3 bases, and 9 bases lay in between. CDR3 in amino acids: CASSIAGRHTEAFF. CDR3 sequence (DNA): TGTGCCAGTAGTATAGCAGGCAGACACACTGAAGCTTTCTTT.

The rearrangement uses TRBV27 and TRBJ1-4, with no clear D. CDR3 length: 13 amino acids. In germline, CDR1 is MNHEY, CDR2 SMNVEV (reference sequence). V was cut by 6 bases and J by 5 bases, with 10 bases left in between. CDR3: CASSTGSNEKLFF. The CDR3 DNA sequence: TGTGCCAGCAGCACGGGGTCCAATGAAAAACTGTTTTTT.

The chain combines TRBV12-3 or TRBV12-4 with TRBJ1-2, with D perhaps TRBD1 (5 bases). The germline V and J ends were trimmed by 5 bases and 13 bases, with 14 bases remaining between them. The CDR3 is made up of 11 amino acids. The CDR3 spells CASSDLRVSTF. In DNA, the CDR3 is TGTGCCAGCAGTGATCTCAGGGTGTCCACCTTC.

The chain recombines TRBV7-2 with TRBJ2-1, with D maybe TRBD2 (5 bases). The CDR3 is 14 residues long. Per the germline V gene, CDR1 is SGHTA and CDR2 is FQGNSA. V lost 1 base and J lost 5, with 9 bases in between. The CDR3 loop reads CASSLGLAHNEQFF. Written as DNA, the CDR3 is TGTGCCAGCAGCTTAGGTCTAGCCCACAATGAGCAGTTCTTC.